Sequencing of this TCR beta chain was carried out in a study of blood T cells in healthy people across ages. The germline CDR1 and CDR2 sequences are SEHNR and FQNEAQ (reference sequence). This CDR3 region has 14 residues. Together with a sample-barcoded 5' primer, a J-beta primer mix was included in a second PCR lasting roughly 6 to 12 cycles. TCRdb reprocessed the 5' RACE reads with MiXCR, giving one entry per CDR3 protein. The sample records some 1.6 million distinct CDR3 sequences, roughly 32% being singletons. Worth noting for this clonotype: The junction departs from germline at one end; a sequencing error may be responsible.

Material: blood. The source of this sequence is a woman aged 25 to 39 in good health. The chain joins TRBV7-9 to TRBJ2-4, with 9 bases matching TRBD1. Near its end, the DNA agrees better with TRBJ2-7, so the J call may be wrong. CDR3 residues: CTSSSPGQGYEQYF. In nucleotides, the CDR3 is TGTACCAGCAGCTCCCCGGGACAGGGCTACGAGCAGTACTTC.